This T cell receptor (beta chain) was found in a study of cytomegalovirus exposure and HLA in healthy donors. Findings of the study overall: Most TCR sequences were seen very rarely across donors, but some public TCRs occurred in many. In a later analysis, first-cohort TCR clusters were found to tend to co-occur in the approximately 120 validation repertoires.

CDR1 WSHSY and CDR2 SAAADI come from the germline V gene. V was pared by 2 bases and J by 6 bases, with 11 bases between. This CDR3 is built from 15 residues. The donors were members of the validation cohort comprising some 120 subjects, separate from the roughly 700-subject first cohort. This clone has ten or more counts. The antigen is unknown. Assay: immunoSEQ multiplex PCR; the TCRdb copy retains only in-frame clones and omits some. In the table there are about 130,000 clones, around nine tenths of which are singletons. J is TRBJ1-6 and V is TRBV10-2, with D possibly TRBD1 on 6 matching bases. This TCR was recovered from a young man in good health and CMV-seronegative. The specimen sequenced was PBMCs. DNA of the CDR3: TGCGCCAGCAGTGAGGTACAGGGTACTAATTCACCCCTCCACTTT. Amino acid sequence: CASSEVQGTNSPLHF.